These 7 T cell receptor beta chains came from one sample sequenced in a study of breast tumors, draining lymph nodes, adjacent tissues (dated by TCRdb to the mid-2010s). The protocol used for the library was multiplex PCR. The run used an Illumina HiSeq 2000. TCRdb applied fastp at Q25 and MiXCR to the public reads, then kept only in-frame beta chains. Records with the same CDR3 protein are collapsed into one entry carrying the most frequent genes and DNA. The sample records over 20,000 distinct CDR3 sequences, approximately 32% of which are singletons. The top ten constitute over 8.5% of the sample. Sequencing used breast tumor tissue. The receptors derive from a female donor with breast cancer. Some clones in this sample may be carry-over from other donors' samples.

This clonotype was recorded at least ten times. The rearrangement links TRBV9 to TRBJ2-7; 15 bases fit TRBD2. This CDR3 is 19 amino acids long. In germline, CDR1 is SGDLS, CDR2 YYNGEE. After removal of 3 bases from V and 0 bases from J, the junction contained 10 bases not matched to a gene. This CDR3 reads CASSASPGTSGGISYEQYF. CDR3 coding DNA: TGTGCCAGCAGCGCGTCCCCGGGGACTAGCGGGGGGATCTCCTACGAGCAGTACTTC.

The table lists this clonotype with many counts. This chain connects TRBV18 to TRBJ2-5; 13 bases line up with TRBD2. This CDR3 comprises 17 residues. CDR1 and CDR2 from the germline V gene are KGHSH and LQKENI. V shed 0 bases, J shed 2 bases, and the junction held 3 bases outside the gene matches. CDR3 in DNA: TGTGCCAGCTCACCACCGGGACTAGCGGGAAGGCAAGAGACCCAGTACTTC. Its translation is CASSPPGLAGRQETQYF.

This clonotype came up many times. The gene calls are TRBV10-2 and TRBJ1-2; D is perhaps TRBD1 (5 bases). V gave up 5 bases and J gave up 2 bases, with 21 bases separating them. CDR3 size: 17 residues. The germline V gene has CDR1 WSHSY and CDR2 SAAADI. The CDR3 region is CASSTNVRDGINYGYTF. CDR3 in DNA: TGCGCCAGCAGTACTAACGTTCGGGACGGAATAAACTATGGCTACACCTTC.

This clonotype was recorded at least ten times. The CDR3 DNA follows: TGTGCCAGCAGCCTAATTACGGGACTAGCGGGAAAGGGGGAGCAGTACTTC. Its protein product is CASSLITGLAGKGEQYF. The chain has TRBV11-2 and TRBJ2-7, with 13 bases lining up with TRBD2. Unmatched junction bases numbered 14, after V lost 5 bases and J lost 7 bases. The V gene's germline CDR1 is SGHAT and CDR2 FQNNGV. The CDR3 spans 17 residues. Together with reference TRBV11-2 and TRBJ2-7, the CDR3 gives the full variable domain: EAGVAQSPRYKIIEKRQSVAFWCNPISGHATLYWYQQILGQGPKLLIQFQNNGVVDDSQLPKDRFSAERLKGVDSTLKIQPAKLEDSAVYLCASSLITGLAGKGEQYFGPGTRLTVT.

This clonotype was picked up many times. CDR3 coding DNA: TGTGCCAGTAGTATGCTCTCTGGCCCCATCGGGGAGACCCAGTACTTC. Protein product: CASSMLSGPIGETQYF. This chain connects TRBV19 to TRBJ2-5; D is ambiguous. V lost 3 bases to trimming and J lost 5 bases, with 19 bases between them. The CDR3 has 16 residues. Germline V gene lookup returns CDR1 LNHDA and CDR2 SQIVND (reference sequence).

At least ten counts were recorded for this clonotype. This chain joins TRBV20-1 and TRBJ2-5; TRBD2 matches 12 bases. Germline V CDR1 and CDR2: DFQATT, SNEGSKA (reference sequence). The V and J ends lost 1 base and 1 base, in that order; junction bases with no gene match: 7. The CDR3 has 17 amino acids. As DNA, the CDR3 is TGCAGTGCTAGAGGCTTCCTAGCGGGAGGGTTCCAAGAGACCCAGTACTTC. Protein: CSARGFLAGGFQETQYF.

This chain joins TRBV9 and TRBJ2-2, with D perhaps matching TRBD2 (5 bases). In germline, CDR1 is SGDLS, CDR2 YYNGEE. The CDR3 loop spans 14 amino acids. Trimming removed 5 bases from V and 4 bases from J, with 12 bases in between. CDR3 in DNA: TGTGCCAGCAGTGGGCTACGGGGCACCGGGGAGCTGTTTTTT. This codes for CASSGLRGTGELFF.